This TCR beta chain was sequenced during a study of Graves' ophthalmopathy and Graves' hyperthyroidism. Study-wide findings and caveats: Blood shared most expanded thyroid clonotypes above 0.001 frequency.

Germline loops: CDR1 MNHEY, CDR2 SVGEGT. The V end was cut by 6 bases, the J end by 8 bases, with 25 bases between. The CDR3 is 17 amino acids. TCR beta CDR3 amplification used RNA transcripts. HTBI primers primed a first-round RT-PCR, and a second-round multiplex PCR followed. TCRdb itself ran the multiplex PCR reads through MiXCR, one entry per CDR3 protein. The data show 300,000 to 400,000 distinct CDR3 sequences, about a sixth seen once. This clonotype was counted many times. The antigen is not known. The chain uses TRBV6-2 or TRBV6-3 and TRBJ2-2; D is perhaps TRBD1 or TRBD2 (5 bases each). The sequence came from an adult man with Graves' ophthalmopathy. The sample consisted of peripheral blood. Here the CDR3 DNA reads TGTGCCAGCAGCCCGTCAGTAGGGGACCCCAGGATTGGGGAGCTGTTTTTT. It translates to CASSPSVGDPRIGELFF.